Following are 26 T cell receptor beta chains from one sample sequenced in a study of regulatory T cells in long-lasting Graves disease. Time point indicated: persistent/refractory GD, antithyroid drugs over 5 years with positive TRAb. TCR sequences were obtained from RNA taken from PBMCs. In building TCR beta libraries, iRepertoire HTBI primers were used together with Arm-PCR of CDR3 regions. From the multiplex PCR reads, TCRdb called clonotypes with MiXCR, one entry per CDR3 protein. The table lists roughly 400,000 distinct CDR3 sequences, 21% of them singletons. Specimen: peripheral blood mononuclear cells (PBMCs), collected when the disease was refractory, from a patient treated with antithyroid drugs. The receptor source for this set is a female donor with Graves disease.

Notes on this clonotype: A much more abundant neighbour one base away suggests this may be a read error. The V call is TRBV6-1, the J call TRBJ1-6; 8 bases agree with TRBD1. This CDR3 comprises 13 residues. Germline V CDR1 and CDR2: MNHNS, SASEGT. DNA of the CDR3: TGTGCCAGCTTACAGGGGGGTAATTCATCCCTCCACTTT. It encodes CASLQGGNSSLHF.

Of note for this clonotype: A read error may explain this, as a much larger clone is one base away. Lacking the conserved final phenylalanine or tryptophan, this CDR3 likely reflects a read error. The rearrangement uses TRBV28 and TRBJ2-4; TRBD2 matches 11 bases. The closer fit of TRBJ2-5 to the DNA end suggests the J call may be wrong. The CDR3 is made up of 15 amino acids. Per the germline V gene, CDR1 is MDHEN and CDR2 is SYDVKM. DNA for the CDR3: TGTGCCAGCAGTTTAACTAGCGGGAGACCCAAGACCCAGTACCTC. It is translated as CASSLTSGRPKTQYL.

This clonotype came up many times. The DNA for the CDR3 is TGTGCCACCCACAGGGGGGCCAACACTGAAGCTTTCTTT. Its protein product is CATHRGANTEAFF. The J gene is TRBJ1-1, the V gene TRBV2; 8 bases agree with TRBD1. CDR3 length: 13 residues. Trimming at V came to 10 bases and at J to 2 bases, leaving 6 bases not matched to a gene. The germline gives CDR1 SNHLY, CDR2 FYNNEI. Full variable domain (missing parts from reference TRBV2 and TRBJ1-1): EPEVTQTPSHQVTQMGQEVILRCVPISNHLYFYWYRQILGQKVEFLVSFYNNEISEKSEIFDDQFSVERPDGSNFTLKIRSTKLEDSAMYFCATHRGANTEAFFGQGTRLTVV.

Of note for this clonotype: A much larger clone differs by one base, so this may be a read error. The CDR3 does not end in the conserved phenylalanine or tryptophan, so this is likely a read error. V is TRBV14 and J is TRBJ2-7, with 7 bases that match TRBD2. This CDR3 is built from 15 residues. V lost 2 bases and J lost 5; bases outside the gene matches: 9. Germline CDR1 SGHDN, CDR2 FVKESK. The DNA of the CDR3 is TGTGCCAGCAGCCAATCGCGGGAGAGACGGGACGAGCAGTACCTC. It yields the protein CASSQSRERRDEQYL.

This clonotype showed up many times. This chain links TRBV7-9 with TRBJ1-2, with no clear D. V shed 2 bases and J shed 3 bases, with 10 bases lying between them. CDR3 size: 14 residues. Germline V lookup: CDR1 SEHNR, CDR2 FQNEAQ (reference sequence). The CDR3 bases are TGTGCCAGCAGCTTAATGGAGGGATACTATGGCTACACCTTC. As protein: CASSLMEGYYGYTF.

This clonotype was counted only a few times. This chain connects TRBV13 to TRBJ1-1; TRBD1 matches at 9 bases. With 0 bases clipped from V and 7 bases from J, the junction kept 3 bases outside the gene matches. This CDR3 region has 14 residues. The germline V gene has CDR1 PRHDT and CDR2 FYEKMQ (reference sequence). Written as DNA, the CDR3 is TGTGCCAGCAGCTTAGGCCCGACAGGGGGTGAAGCTTTCTTT. This sequence encodes CASSLGPTGGEAFF.

This clonotype has just one count. V gene TRBV19 combines with J gene TRBJ1-5, with D tentatively TRBD1 (5 bases). CDR1 is LNHDA and CDR2 is SQIVND in the germline V gene (reference sequence). The CDR3 is made up of 13 amino acids. V dropped 4 bases and J dropped 6 bases, with 10 bases sitting between them. The CDR3 loop reads CASSTRTFQPQHF. The CDR3 DNA is TGTGCCAGTAGTACCCGGACATTTCAGCCCCAGCATTTT. Drawing the rest from reference TRBV19 and TRBJ1-5, the complete variable domain is DGGITQSPKYLFRKEGQNVTLSCEQNLNHDAMYWYRQDPGQGLRLIYYSQIVNDFQKGDIAEGYSVSREKKESFPLTVTSAQKNPTAFYLCASSTRTFQPQHFGDGTRLSIL.

The table lists this clonotype with many counts. The J gene is TRBJ1-6, the V gene TRBV2, with D perhaps TRBD1 (5 bases). Germline-derived CDR1 and CDR2 are SNHLY and FYNNEI. This CDR3 has 15 amino acids. Trimming took 1 base from V and 10 from J, leaving 14 bases between them. DNA of the CDR3: TGTGCCAGCAGTGAAGTAGGCAGGGAGGTCTCACCCCTCCACTTT. Translating gives CASSEVGREVSPLHF.

The CDR3 DNA reads as TGTGCCTGGAATATCGACTCAACCTCCTACGAGCAGTACTTC. Translating gives CAWNIDSTSYEQYF. The V and J genes are TRBV30 and TRBJ2-7; D is undetermined. Germline-derived CDR1 and CDR2 are GTSNPN and SVGIG (reference sequence). The CDR3 sequence is 14 residues long. V was trimmed by 4 bases and J by 0 bases, leaving 13 bases between them.

In the case of this clonotype: Germline and junction disagree at one end, which may indicate a read error. The chain is built from TRBV3-1 and TRBJ2-2, with D perhaps given as TRBD1 or TRBD2 (5 bases each). This CDR3 is 16 amino acids long. CDR1 is LGHDT, CDR2 YNNKEL, per germline (reference sequence). CDR3 residues: CTSSHPGPLHTGELFF. In DNA form, the CDR3 reads TGTACCAGCAGCCACCCGGGACCTCTACACACCGGGGAGCTGTTTTTT.

This clonotype has at least ten counts. This sequence joins TRBV2 and TRBJ2-7; 8 bases match TRBD1. The germline gives CDR1 SNHLY, CDR2 FYNNEI. The CDR3 is 14 residues long. V was clipped by 4 bases and J by 3 bases; unmatched bases: 5. The chain's CDR3 is CASSGDRQLYEQYF. For the CDR3, the DNA is TGTGCCAGCAGTGGGGACAGGCAACTCTACGAGCAGTACTTC.

This clonotype has only a few counts. The J gene is TRBJ1-2, the V gene TRBV5-1; D remains ambiguous. This CDR3 comprises 15 residues. Germline lookup yields CDR1 SGHRS and CDR2 YFSETQ. V shed 0 bases and J shed 4 bases, with 13 bases lying between them. This CDR3 reads CASSLEGRGAYGYTF. For the CDR3, the DNA is TGCGCCAGCAGCTTGGAGGGTCGGGGAGCCTATGGCTACACCTTC.

This clonotype appeared a single time. The gene calls are TRBV20-1 and TRBJ2-5, with 10 positions matching TRBD1. Germline CDR1 and CDR2: DFQATT and SNEGSKA (reference sequence). This CDR3 has 18 amino acids. The J segment lost 8 bases and the V segment lost 1 base, leaving 19 bases of the junction unmatched. The CDR3 sequence is CSARVSVSGTGDPETQYF. The DNA of the CDR3 is TGCAGTGCTAGAGTATCGGTTTCAGGGACAGGGGATCCGGAAACCCAGTACTTC.

This clonotype was seen ten or more times. V usage is TRBV27 and J usage is TRBJ2-5, with TRBD2 identical over 15 bases. V lost 5 bases and J lost 4; bases outside the gene matches: 17. This CDR3 region has 20 residues. Germline CDR1 is MNHEY and CDR2 is SMNVEV (reference sequence). Here the CDR3 reads CASSPNMWTSGRAGGETQYF. CDR3 coding DNA: TGTGCCAGCAGTCCCAATATGTGGACTAGCGGGAGGGCCGGTGGAGAGACCCAGTACTTC.

This clonotype came up many times. V gene TRBV11-2 combines with J gene TRBJ2-5, with 11 positions matching TRBD1. The germline V gene has CDR1 SGHAT and CDR2 FQNNGV. The CDR3 is 14 amino acids. The ends lost 1 base at V and 14 bases at J; junction bases unmatched: 9. CDR3 region: CASSLGTGGSVRYF. The CDR3 nucleotides are TGTGCCAGCAGCTTAGGGACAGGGGGCAGCGTACGTTACTTC. Together with reference TRBV11-2 and TRBJ2-5, the CDR3 gives the full variable domain: EAGVAQSPRYKIIEKRQSVAFWCNPISGHATLYWYQQILGQGPKLLIQFQNNGVVDDSQLPKDRFSAERLKGVDSTLKIQPAKLEDSAVYLCASSLGTGGSVRYFGPGTRLLVL.

There are many counts of this clonotype. The CDR3 DNA is TGTGCCAGCAACGACGGAGGGACGTCCAACCACTACGAGCAGTACTTC. Translating gives CASNDGGTSNHYEQYF. The chain carries TRBV6-2 or TRBV6-3 and TRBJ2-7; perhaps TRBD2 as D (6 bases). Germline V gene data show CDR1 as MNHEY and CDR2 as SVGEGT. Between the trimmed V and J ends, which lost 7 bases and 3 bases, there was a span of 22 bases. This CDR3 has 16 residues.

Turning to this clonotype: A much larger clone is a single base away; this may be a read error. This chain uses TRBV29-1 with TRBJ2-7; 9 bases align to TRBD2. The V and J ends lost 4 bases and 1 base, in that order; junction bases with no gene match: 11. Germline lookup yields CDR1 SQVTM and CDR2 ANQGSEA. The CDR3 sequence is 16 residues long. The CDR3 DNA sequence: TGCAGCGTTGGCTCGGAGACTAGCGGTCCTTCCTACGAGCAGTACTTC. Amino acids: CSVGSETSGPSYEQYF.

This clonotype was recorded at least ten times. V is TRBV12-3 or TRBV12-4 and J is TRBJ2-2; TRBD2 matches at 7 bases. The CDR3 is 15 residues long. J gave up 4 bases and V 3 bases, and 5 bases lay outside the gene matches. The chain's CDR3 is CASSFGLAVTGELFF. In DNA, the CDR3 is TGTGCCAGCAGTTTCGGGCTAGCGGTCACCGGGGAGCTGTTTTTT.

This clonotype appeared a few times. This chain joins TRBV24-1 and TRBJ2-3; 12 bases fit TRBD2. The CDR3 has 16 amino acids. Germline CDR1 and CDR2: KGHDR and SFDVKD. V lost 9 bases to trimming and J lost 3 bases; unmatched junction nucleotides: 9. The chain's CDR3 is CATAGLAGGKTDTQYF. CDR3 sequence (DNA): TGTGCCACCGCGGGGCTAGCGGGAGGGAAGACAGATACGCAGTATTTT.

V gene TRBV15 combines with J gene TRBJ1-5, with 9 bases fitting TRBD1. Germline V gene data show CDR1 as LNHNV and CDR2 as YYDKDF (reference sequence). V trimming: 2 bases; J trimming: 1 base; junction bases outside the gene matches: 15. CDR3 length: 20 amino acids. CDR3 nucleotide sequence: TGTGCCACCAGCAGACCTCGGACAGGGGTCTCCTTGTGGAGCAATCAGCCCCAGCATTTT. It encodes CATSRPRTGVSLWSNQPQHF.

V usage is TRBV3-1 and J usage is TRBJ2-7, with D possibly TRBD1 on 5 matching bases. V lost 4 bases and J 5 bases, leaving 6 bases between the germline ends. The CDR3 is 11 amino acids. CDR1 and CDR2 (germline): LGHDT, YNNKEL (reference sequence). The CDR3 is CASSLTDEQYF. The CDR3 DNA reads as TGTGCCAGCAGCCTGACAGACGAGCAGTACTTC.

This clonotype was counted many times. The chain links TRBV20-1 to TRBJ1-2; D unclear. This CDR3 spans 11 amino acids. Germline V gene data show CDR1 as DFQATT and CDR2 as SNEGSKA (reference sequence). V lost 2 bases, J lost 8 bases, and 9 bases lay in between. The CDR3 loop is CSARLVGGYTF. The CDR3 DNA reads TGCAGTGCTAGATTAGTGGGCGGCTACACCTTC.

The V call is TRBV7-6, the J call TRBJ2-1, with 8 bases aligning to TRBD2. CDR1 is SGHVS and CDR2 is FNYEAQ in the germline V gene. The CDR3 covers 17 residues. Germline trimming cut 1 base from V and 2 bases from J; bases unmatched to any gene: 7. As DNA, the CDR3 is TGTGCCAGCAGCTTAGTATCAGCGGGAGTGGCCTACAATGAGCAGTTCTTC. Amino acid sequence: CASSLVSAGVAYNEQFF.

This clonotype was observed at least ten times. The V and J genes are TRBV6-1 and TRBJ1-4; D is uncertain. Germline assignment: CDR1 MNHNS and CDR2 SASEGT. V lost 4 bases and J 5 bases, leaving 8 bases between the germline ends. The length of the CDR3 is 13 residues. The CDR3 nucleotides are TGTGCCAGCAGTGTGACAAGAAATGAAAAACTGTTTTTT. Amino acids: CASSVTRNEKLFF.

This clonotype was seen ten or more times. The chain employs TRBV28 and TRBJ1-4; 7 bases are a match to TRBD1. The trim removed 5 bases at V and 4 bases at J, leaving 4 bases unmatched. Germline V gene sequence: CDR1 MDHEN, CDR2 SYDVKM. CDR3 length equals 14 residues. The CDR3 here is CASSLRDSNEKLFF. The DNA for the CDR3 is TGTGCCAGCAGTCTCCGGGACAGTAATGAAAAACTGTTTTTT.

This chain connects TRBV20-1 to TRBJ1-6; 7 nucleotides align to TRBD1. V trimming: 6 bases; J trimming: 9 bases; junction bases outside the gene matches: 8. The V gene's germline CDR1 is DFQATT and CDR2 SNEGSKA (reference sequence). This CDR3 contains 13 residues. CDR3 sequence reads: CSARDRELSPLHF. The CDR3 DNA is TGCAGTGCCCGTGACAGGGAACTTTCACCCCTCCACTTT.